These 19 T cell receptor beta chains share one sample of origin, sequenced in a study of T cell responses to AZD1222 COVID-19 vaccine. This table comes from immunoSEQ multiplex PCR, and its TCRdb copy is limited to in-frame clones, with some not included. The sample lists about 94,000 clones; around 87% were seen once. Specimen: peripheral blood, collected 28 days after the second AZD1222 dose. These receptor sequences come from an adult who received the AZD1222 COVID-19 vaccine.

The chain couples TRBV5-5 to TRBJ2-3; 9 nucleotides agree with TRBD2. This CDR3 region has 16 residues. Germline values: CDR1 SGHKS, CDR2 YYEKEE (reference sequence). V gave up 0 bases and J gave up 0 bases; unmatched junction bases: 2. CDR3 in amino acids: CASSLGLAGSTDTQYF. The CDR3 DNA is TGTGCCAGCAGCTTGGGGCTAGCGGGGAGCACAGATACGCAGTATTTT. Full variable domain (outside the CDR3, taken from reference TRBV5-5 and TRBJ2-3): DAGVTQSPTHLIKTRGQQVTLRCSPISGHKSVSWYQQVLGQGPQFIFQYYEKEERGRGNFPDRFSARQFPNYSSELNVNALLLGDSALYLCASSLGLAGSTDTQYFGPGTRLTVL.

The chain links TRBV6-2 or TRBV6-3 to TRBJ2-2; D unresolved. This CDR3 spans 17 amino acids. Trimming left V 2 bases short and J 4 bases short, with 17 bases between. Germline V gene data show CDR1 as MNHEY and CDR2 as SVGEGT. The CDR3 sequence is CASSYRLLGSSTGELFF. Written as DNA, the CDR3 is TGTGCCAGCAGTTACCGTCTCCTGGGTTCGAGCACCGGGGAGCTGTTTTTT.

The CDR3 nucleotides read TGTGCCAGTACCTGGGGTCGAAACAGGGGATATAGGAACACTGAAGCTTTCTTT. Residues: CASTWGRNRGYRNTEAFF. The chain carries TRBV19 and TRBJ1-1; 7 bases agree with TRBD1. There are 18 residues in the CDR3. The trim removed 7 bases at V and 1 base at J, leaving 18 bases unmatched. The germline V gene encodes CDR1 LNHDA and CDR2 SQIVND (reference sequence).

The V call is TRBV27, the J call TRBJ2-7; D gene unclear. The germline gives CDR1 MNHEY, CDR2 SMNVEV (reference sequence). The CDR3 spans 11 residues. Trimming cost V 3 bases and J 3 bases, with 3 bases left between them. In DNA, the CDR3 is TGTGCCAGCAGTTTCAACTACGAGCAGTACTTC. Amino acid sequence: CASSFNYEQYF.

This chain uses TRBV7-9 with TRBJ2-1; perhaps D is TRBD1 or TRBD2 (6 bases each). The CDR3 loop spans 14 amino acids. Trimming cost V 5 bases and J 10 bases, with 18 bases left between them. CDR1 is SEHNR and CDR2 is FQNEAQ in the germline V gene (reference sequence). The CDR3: CASSDLGLGGEQFF. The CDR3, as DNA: TGTGCCAGCAGCGACCTGGGCCTAGGGGGGGAGCAGTTCTTC.

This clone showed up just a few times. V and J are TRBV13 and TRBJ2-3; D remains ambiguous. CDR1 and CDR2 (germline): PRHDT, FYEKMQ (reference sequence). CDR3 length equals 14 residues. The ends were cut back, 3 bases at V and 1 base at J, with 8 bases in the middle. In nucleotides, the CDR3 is TGTGCCAGCAGCTTTGTGTCGGGCACAGATACGCAGTATTTT. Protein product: CASSFVSGTDTQYF.

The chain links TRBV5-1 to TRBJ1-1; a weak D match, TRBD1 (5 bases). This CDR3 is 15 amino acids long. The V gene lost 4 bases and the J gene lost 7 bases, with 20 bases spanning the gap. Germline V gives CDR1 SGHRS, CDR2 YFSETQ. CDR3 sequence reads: CASSAQGISQGEAFF. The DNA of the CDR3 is TGCGCCAGCAGCGCGCAGGGAATCTCGCAGGGTGAAGCTTTCTTT.

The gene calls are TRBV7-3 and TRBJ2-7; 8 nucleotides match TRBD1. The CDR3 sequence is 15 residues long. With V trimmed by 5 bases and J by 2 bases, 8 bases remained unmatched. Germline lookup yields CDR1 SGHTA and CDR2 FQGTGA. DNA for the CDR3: TGTGCCAGCAGCCTCGCGCCGACAGGGGCCTACGAGCAGTACTTC. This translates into CASSLAPTGAYEQYF.

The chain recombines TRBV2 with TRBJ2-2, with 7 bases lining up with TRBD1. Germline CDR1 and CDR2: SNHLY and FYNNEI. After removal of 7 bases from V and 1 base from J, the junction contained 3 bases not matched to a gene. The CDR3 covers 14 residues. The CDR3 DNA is TGTGCCAGCAAGTGGGACAGGAACACCGGGGAGCTGTTTTTT. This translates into CASKWDRNTGELFF.

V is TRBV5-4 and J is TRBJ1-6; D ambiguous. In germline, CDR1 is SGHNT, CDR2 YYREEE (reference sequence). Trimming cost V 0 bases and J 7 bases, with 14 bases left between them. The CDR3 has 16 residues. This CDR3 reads CASSLGAVMGNSPLHF. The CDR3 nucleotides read TGTGCCAGCAGCTTGGGTGCGGTTATGGGAAATTCACCCCTCCACTTT. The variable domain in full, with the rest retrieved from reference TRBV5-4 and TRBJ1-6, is ETGVTQSPTHLIKTRGQQVTLRCSSQSGHNTVSWYQQALGQGPQFIFQYYREEENGRGNFPPRFSGLQFPNYSSELNVNALELDDSALYLCASSLGAVMGNSPLHFGNGTRLTVT.

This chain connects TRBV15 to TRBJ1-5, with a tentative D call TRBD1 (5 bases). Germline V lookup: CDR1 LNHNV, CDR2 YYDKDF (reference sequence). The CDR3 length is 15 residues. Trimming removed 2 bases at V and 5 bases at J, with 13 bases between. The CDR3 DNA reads TGTGCCACCAGCAGATCCGCGACAGCCGATCAGCCCCAGCATTTT. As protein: CATSRSATADQPQHF.

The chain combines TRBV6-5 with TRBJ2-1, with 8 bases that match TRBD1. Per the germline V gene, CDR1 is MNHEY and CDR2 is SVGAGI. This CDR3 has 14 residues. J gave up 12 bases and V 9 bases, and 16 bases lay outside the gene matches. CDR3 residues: CARPRRDRWFGQFF. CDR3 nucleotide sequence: TGTGCCAGACCACGCCGGGACAGGTGGTTTGGGCAGTTCTTC.

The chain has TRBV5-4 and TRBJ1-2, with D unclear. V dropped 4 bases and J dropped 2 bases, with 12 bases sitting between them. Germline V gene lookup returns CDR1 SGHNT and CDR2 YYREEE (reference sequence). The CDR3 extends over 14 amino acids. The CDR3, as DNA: TGTGCCAGCAGCCCCGAGGCCGGGAACTATGGCTACACCTTC. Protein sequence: CASSPEAGNYGYTF.

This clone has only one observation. The CDR3 DNA reads TGCGCCAGCAGCATAGGGCAGGGCCCGACCTACGAGCAGTACTTC. This codes for CASSIGQGPTYEQYF. The V and J genes are TRBV5-1 and TRBJ2-7, with D possibly TRBD1 on 5 matching bases. Germline CDR1 and CDR2: SGHRS and YFSETQ. The CDR3 contains 15 residues. Trimming removed 4 bases from V and 2 bases from J, with 16 bases in between. The full variable domain, its missing parts supplied by reference TRBV5-1 and TRBJ2-7, is KAGVTQTPRYLIKTRGQQVTLSCSPISGHRSVSWYQQTPGQGLQFLFEYFSETQRNKGNFPGRFSGRQFSNSRSEMNVSTLELGDSALYLCASSIGQGPTYEQYFGPGTRLTVT.

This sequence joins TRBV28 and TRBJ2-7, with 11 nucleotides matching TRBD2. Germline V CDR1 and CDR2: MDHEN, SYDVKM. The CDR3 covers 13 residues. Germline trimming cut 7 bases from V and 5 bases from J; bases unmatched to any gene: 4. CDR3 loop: CASKLAGAHEQYF. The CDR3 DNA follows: TGTGCCAGCAAACTAGCGGGAGCCCACGAGCAGTACTTC.

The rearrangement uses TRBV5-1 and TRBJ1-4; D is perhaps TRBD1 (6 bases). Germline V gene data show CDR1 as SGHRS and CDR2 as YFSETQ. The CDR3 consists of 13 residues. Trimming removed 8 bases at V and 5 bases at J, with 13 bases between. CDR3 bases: TGCGCCAGTCAGAGAGGGGGAAATGAAAAACTGTTTTTT. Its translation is CASQRGGNEKLFF.

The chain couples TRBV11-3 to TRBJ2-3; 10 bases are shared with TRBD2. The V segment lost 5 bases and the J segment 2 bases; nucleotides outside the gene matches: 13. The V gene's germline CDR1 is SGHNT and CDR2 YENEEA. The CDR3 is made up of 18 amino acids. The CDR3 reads CASSTRTSGVSYTDTQYF. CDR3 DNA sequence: TGTGCCAGCAGCACGCGGACTAGCGGAGTCTCGTACACAGATACGCAGTATTTT.

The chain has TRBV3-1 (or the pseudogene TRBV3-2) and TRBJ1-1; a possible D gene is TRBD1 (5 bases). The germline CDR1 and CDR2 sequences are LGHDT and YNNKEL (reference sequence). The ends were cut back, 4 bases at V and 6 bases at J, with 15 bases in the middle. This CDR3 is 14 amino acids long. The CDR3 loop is CASSLPGGGPEAFF. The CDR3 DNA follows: TGTGCCAGCAGCCTACCCGGCGGGGGACCTGAAGCTTTCTTT.

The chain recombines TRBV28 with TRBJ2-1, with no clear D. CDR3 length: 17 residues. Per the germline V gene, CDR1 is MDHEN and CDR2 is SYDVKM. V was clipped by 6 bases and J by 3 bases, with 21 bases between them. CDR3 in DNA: TGTGCCAGCAGGGCGTACCGGCTTTCTAGTAGCTACAATGAGCAGTTCTTC. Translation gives CASRAYRLSSSYNEQFF.